Following are 27 T cell receptor beta chains from one sample sequenced in a study of T-cell reconstitution after alpha-beta-depleted transplantation in children. Unique molecular identifiers tagged the TCRbeta library. Each CDR3 protein is one row after TCRdb ran MiXCR on the PCR reads. The sample lists about 420,000 distinct CDR3 sequences, under 13% occurring once. The specimen was PBMCs from the stem cell graft donor, collected from the stem cell graft. The receptor set was obtained from a human donor who donated a stem cell graft to a child with acute myeloid leukemia.

This clonotype was counted at least ten times. The V gene is TRBV5-1, the J gene TRBJ2-5, with 7 positions matching TRBD2. The CDR3 has 15 amino acids. Looked up from germline, CDR1 is SGHRS and CDR2 is YFSETQ. Trimming removed 1 base from V and 0 bases from J; junction bases left unmatched: 3. This CDR3 reads CASSLWLADQETQYF. CDR3 bases: TGCGCCAGCAGCTTGTGGCTAGCGGACCAAGAGACCCAGTACTTC.

The CDR3 region is CASRRTGPSYNEQFF. Here the CDR3 DNA reads TGTGCCAGCAGAAGAACAGGTCCCTCCTACAATGAGCAGTTCTTC. The rearrangement links TRBV7-2 to TRBJ2-1; possibly TRBD1 for D (5 bases). The V end was cut by 6 bases, the J end by 0 bases, with 12 bases between. The CDR3 covers 15 residues. The germline V gene encodes CDR1 SGHTA and CDR2 FQGNSA.

The rearrangement links TRBV20-1 to TRBJ2-2; 7 nucleotides align to TRBD1. Germline CDR1 reads DFQATT; CDR2 reads SNEGSKA (reference sequence). This CDR3 comprises 14 residues. V trimming: 0 bases; J trimming: 5 bases; junction bases outside the gene matches: 3. The CDR3 region has the DNA TGCAGTGCTAGAGAAGACAGGGAGACCGGGGAGCTGTTTTTT. Its protein is CSAREDRETGELFF.

This clonotype showed up many times. The chain recombines TRBV29-1 with TRBJ1-1, with a possible D match to TRBD1 (5 bases). Germline V gene data show CDR1 as SQVTM and CDR2 as ANQGSEA. V was trimmed by 4 bases and J by 8 bases, leaving 11 bases between them. The CDR3 is made up of 11 amino acids. The CDR3 protein is CSVVRRDEAFF. The CDR3 DNA is TGCAGCGTTGTTCGCCGGGACGAAGCTTTCTTT.

The CDR3 nucleotides read TGTGCCAGCAGCTTAGATGGCGGGATTGGCTATGGCTACACCTTC. Its protein is CASSLDGGIGYGYTF. V and J are TRBV11-2 and TRBJ1-2; D is undetermined. Per the germline V gene, CDR1 is SGHAT and CDR2 is FQNNGV. This CDR3 has 15 residues. V was cut by 0 bases and J by 4 bases, with 12 bases left in between.

The chain combines TRBV30 with TRBJ1-3; D uncertain. The V gene's germline CDR1 is GTSNPN and CDR2 SVGIG (reference sequence). The CDR3 contains 14 residues. V was pared by 5 bases and J by 2 bases, with 13 bases between. CDR3 amino acids: CAWGPPVTGNTIYF. CDR3 coding DNA: TGTGCCTGGGGCCCCCCCGTTACTGGAAACACCATATATTTT.

This clonotype was picked up a small number of times. V and J are TRBV7-9 and TRBJ2-7; unclear D gene. The germline CDR1 and CDR2 sequences are SEHNR and FQNEAQ (reference sequence). This CDR3 has 13 residues. V was trimmed by 5 bases and J by 3 bases, leaving 11 bases between them. CDR3 loop: CASSPREIYEQYF. The CDR3 DNA sequence: TGTGCCAGCAGCCCGCGCGAGATCTACGAGCAGTACTTC.

Many counts were recorded for this clonotype. The chain is built from TRBV6-2 or TRBV6-3 and TRBJ2-1; 9 bases are a match to TRBD2. CDR1 and CDR2 (germline): MNHEY, SVGEGT. V trimming: 6 bases; J trimming: 3 bases; junction bases outside the gene matches: 6. The CDR3 consists of 15 residues. The CDR3 here is CASRTAGGVYNEQFF. In nucleotides, the CDR3 is TGTGCCAGCAGGACAGCGGGGGGCGTCTACAATGAGCAGTTCTTC.

V usage is TRBV7-9 and J usage is TRBJ2-1, with 7 bases that match TRBD1. This CDR3 comprises 16 residues. Germline CDR1 SEHNR, CDR2 FQNEAQ (reference sequence). Unmatched junction bases numbered 9, after V lost 4 bases and J lost 3 bases. CDR3 sequence (DNA): TGTGCCAGCAGCTCCCTCTGGCCAGGGGGCTACAATGAGCAGTTCTTC. It codes for CASSSLWPGGYNEQFF.

This clonotype has ten or more counts. The chain combines TRBV11-2 with TRBJ2-1, with D perhaps matching TRBD2 (5 bases). V was pared by 2 bases and J by 6 bases, with 8 bases between. Germline V lookup: CDR1 SGHAT, CDR2 FQNNGV. The CDR3 spans 13 residues. The CDR3 region has the DNA TGTGCCAGCAGCTTAATTGGAGGCAATGAGCAGTTCTTC. Translating gives CASSLIGGNEQFF. Complete variable domain (other parts from reference TRBV11-2 and TRBJ2-1): EAGVAQSPRYKIIEKRQSVAFWCNPISGHATLYWYQQILGQGPKLLIQFQNNGVVDDSQLPKDRFSAERLKGVDSTLKIQPAKLEDSAVYLCASSLIGGNEQFFGPGTRLTVL.

The chain recombines TRBV14 with TRBJ2-1, with 9 positions matching TRBD2. Looked up from germline, CDR1 is SGHDN and CDR2 is FVKESK. The V gene end was trimmed by 4 bases and the J gene end by 2 bases; junction bases not matched to a gene: 6. This CDR3 has 16 amino acids. The CDR3 DNA sequence: TGTGCCAGCAGCCCCTTAGCGGGAGCAGCCTACAATGAGCAGTTCTTC. It translates to CASSPLAGAAYNEQFF.

This clonotype was found a few times. The chain couples TRBV20-1 to TRBJ2-1, with a possible D match to TRBD1 (5 bases). Trimming removed 7 bases from V and 6 bases from J, with 19 bases in between. Per the germline V gene, CDR1 is DFQATT and CDR2 is SNEGSKA (reference sequence). The CDR3 runs to 14 residues. CDR3 DNA sequence: TGCAGTGTATGGGGCTTAGGACCCGTCAATGAGCAGTTCTTC. Its protein is CSVWGLGPVNEQFF.

The rearrangement links TRBV20-1 to TRBJ2-5; TRBD2 matches at 13 bases. Germline trimming cut 2 bases from V and 4 bases from J; bases unmatched to any gene: 13. The CDR3 runs 18 residues. Germline CDR1 DFQATT, CDR2 SNEGSKA (reference sequence). The CDR3 nucleotides are TGCAGTGCTAGACGCCAACTAGCGGGGGGGCCGTTAGCAGAGACCCAGTACTTC. Its translation: CSARRQLAGGPLAETQYF.

The CDR3 here is CASSQADRNYGYTF. The DNA for the CDR3 is TGTGCCAGCAGCCAAGCGGACAGGAACTATGGCTACACCTTC. This chain joins TRBV4-2 and TRBJ1-2; 7 nucleotides line up with TRBD1. Germline CDR1 reads LGHNA; CDR2 reads YNFKEQ. The CDR3 runs to 14 residues. J was trimmed by 2 bases and V by 1 base; bases with no gene match: 1.

The CDR3 nucleotides are TGTGCCAGCAGTGAGTCCGTCCTGAGGGAAAAACTGTTTTTT. Its translation is CASSESVLREKLFF. The gene calls are TRBV25-1 and TRBJ1-4; D is uncertain. The CDR3 sequence is 14 residues long. Germline CDR1 reads MGHDK; CDR2 reads SYGVNS. V was pared by 3 bases and J by 8 bases, with 13 bases between.

This clonotype was counted ten times or more. The chain couples TRBV5-4 to TRBJ1-1; 7 nucleotides agree with TRBD1. The CDR3 is 14 residues long. V trimming: 4 bases; J trimming: 3 bases; junction bases outside the gene matches: 6. Germline V gives CDR1 SGHNT, CDR2 YYREEE (reference sequence). The CDR3 loop reads CASSHTGVDTEAFF. For the CDR3, the DNA is TGTGCCAGCAGCCACACAGGGGTGGACACTGAAGCTTTCTTT.

Concerning this clonotype: Given a much more abundant clone one base away, this may be a read error. The genes are TRBV5-1 and TRBJ2-1; tentatively, D is TRBD2 (5 bases). This CDR3 region has 14 residues. Germline assignment: CDR1 SGHRS and CDR2 YFSETQ. The CDR3 DNA follows: TGCGCCAGCAGCTGGACTTTATCCTACAATGACCAGTTCTTC. This sequence encodes CASSWTLSYNDQFF.

This clonotype was observed many times. The chain couples TRBV27 to TRBJ1-2; D is unclear. Trimming took off 3 bases at V and 7 bases at J, with 9 bases between the two ends. The germline V gene has CDR1 MNHEY and CDR2 SMNVEV (reference sequence). CDR3 length: 12 residues. CDR3 amino acids: CASSFAGGGYTF. Here the CDR3 DNA reads TGTGCCAGCAGTTTCGCCGGCGGTGGCTACACCTTC.

This clonotype was seen at least ten times. The CDR3: CASSLDGGSTDTQYF. The CDR3 DNA is TGCGCCAGCAGCTTGGATGGCGGTAGCACAGATACGCAGTATTTT. The chain is built from TRBV5-1 and TRBJ2-3; D unclear. The CDR3 consists of 15 residues. The germline CDR1 and CDR2 sequences are SGHRS and YFSETQ. Trimming stripped 0 bases from V and 0 bases from J, with 8 bases between.

The rearrangement links TRBV7-9 to TRBJ2-7; TRBD1 might be the D (6 bases). There are 13 residues in the CDR3. Germline assignment: CDR1 SEHNR and CDR2 FQNEAQ (reference sequence). V shed 5 bases and J shed 0 bases, with 8 bases lying between them. The CDR3 is CASSKQGSYEQYV. DNA of the CDR3: TGTGCCAGCAGCAAACAGGGCTCCTACGAGCAGTACGTC.

This clonotype was recorded a few times. The rearrangement links TRBV10-3 to TRBJ2-1, with 13 positions matching TRBD2. CDR1 ENHRY and CDR2 SYGVKD come from the germline V gene. The V segment lost 11 bases and the J segment 2 bases; nucleotides outside the gene matches: 12. This CDR3 has 17 residues. The CDR3 DNA sequence: TGTGCCGCTCTTGGACTAGCGGGGGCCCTCGCCTACAATGAGCAGTTCTTC. It encodes CAALGLAGALAYNEQFF.

The chain employs TRBV12-3 or TRBV12-4 and TRBJ2-3; 10 nucleotides agree with TRBD2. The junction had 10 bases not matched to a gene; V was cut back by 5 bases and J by 5 bases. This CDR3 spans 16 amino acids. The CDR3 DNA reads as TGTGCCAGCAGTCGAAGTAGCGGGGGGTTTGAAGATACGCAGTATTTT. Its protein is CASSRSSGGFEDTQYF.

This sequence joins TRBV20-1 and TRBJ1-1, with D perhaps matching TRBD1 (5 bases). The V end lost 6 bases, the J end lost 1 base, and 12 bases lay between the germline ends. The germline V gene has CDR1 DFQATT and CDR2 SNEGSKA (reference sequence). The CDR3 spans 13 residues. The CDR3 loop reads CSASGERNTEAFF. CDR3 coding DNA: TGCAGTGCATCGGGGGAAAGGAACACTGAAGCTTTCTTT.

The sample holds many counts of this clonotype. The chain links TRBV5-1 to TRBJ2-1, with 12 bases aligning to TRBD2. This CDR3 is built from 15 residues. V lost 6 bases to trimming and J lost 3 bases; unmatched junction nucleotides: 4. CDR1 and CDR2 (germline): SGHRS, YFSETQ. CDR3 DNA sequence: TGCGCCAGCACCGGACTAGCGGGGAGCTACAATGAGCAGTTCTTC. It encodes CASTGLAGSYNEQFF.

Many counts were recorded for this clonotype. J is TRBJ1-2 and V is TRBV10-3; 8 nucleotides line up with TRBD1. V was clipped by 5 bases and J by 6 bases; unmatched bases: 8. Germline V gene data show CDR1 as ENHRY and CDR2 as SYGVKD. The CDR3 spans 14 residues. CDR3 sequence reads: CAISTRGTGDGYTF. CDR3 nucleotides: TGTGCCATCAGTACCAGGGGGACAGGAGATGGCTACACCTTC.

This clonotype was picked up a small number of times. Here the CDR3 reads CASSVAPVSGGYNEQFF. DNA for the CDR3: TGTGCCAGCAGCGTCGCCCCTGTTAGCGGGGGCTACAATGAGCAGTTCTTC. The genes are TRBV9 and TRBJ2-1, with TRBD2 identical over 9 bases. The V gene end was trimmed by 2 bases and the J gene end by 3 bases; junction bases not matched to a gene: 9. This CDR3 is 17 amino acids long. Germline CDR1 and CDR2: SGDLS and YYNGEE.

A few counts support this clonotype. The gene calls are TRBV29-1 and TRBJ2-2; 7 nucleotides agree with TRBD2. The germline CDR1 and CDR2 sequences are SQVTM and ANQGSEA. The length of the CDR3 is 12 residues. Trimming cost V 5 bases and J 11 bases; bases outside gene matches: 8. The DNA of the CDR3 is TGCAGCGTTTCTGCTGCGGGAGTCGAGCTGTTTTTT. The encoded protein is CSVSAAGVELFF.